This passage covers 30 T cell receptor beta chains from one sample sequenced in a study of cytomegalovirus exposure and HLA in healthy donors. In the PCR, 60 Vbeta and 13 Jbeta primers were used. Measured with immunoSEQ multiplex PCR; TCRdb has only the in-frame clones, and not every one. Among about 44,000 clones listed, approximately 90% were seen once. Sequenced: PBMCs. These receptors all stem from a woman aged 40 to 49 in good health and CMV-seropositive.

This CDR3 is CAWRTAGANVLTF. In DNA form, the CDR3 reads TGTGCCTGGAGGACTGCTGGGGCCAACGTCCTGACTTTC. This chain links TRBV30 with TRBJ2-6, with no clear D. The CDR3 covers 13 residues. Per germline, CDR1 GTSNPN and CDR2 SVGIG (reference sequence). V lost 3 bases and J lost 2, with 5 bases in between.

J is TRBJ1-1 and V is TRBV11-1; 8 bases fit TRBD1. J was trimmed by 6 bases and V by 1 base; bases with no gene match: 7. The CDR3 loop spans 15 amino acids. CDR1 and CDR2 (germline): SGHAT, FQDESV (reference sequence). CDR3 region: CASSLVGQEGAEAFF. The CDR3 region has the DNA TGTGCCAGCAGCTTAGTGGGACAGGAGGGGGCTGAAGCTTTCTTT.

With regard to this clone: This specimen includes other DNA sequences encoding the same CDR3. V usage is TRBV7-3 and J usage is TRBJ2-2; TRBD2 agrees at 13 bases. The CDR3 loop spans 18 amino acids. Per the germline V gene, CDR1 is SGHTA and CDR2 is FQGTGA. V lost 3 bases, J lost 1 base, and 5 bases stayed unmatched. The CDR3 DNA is TGTGCCAGCAGCTTCGGACTAGCGGGAGTTGAGAACACCGGGGAGCTGTTTTTT. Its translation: CASSFGLAGVENTGELFF. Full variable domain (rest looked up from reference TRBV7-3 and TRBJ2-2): GAGVSQTPSNKVTEKGKYVELRCDPISGHTALYWYRQSLGQGPEFLIYFQGTGAADDSGLPNDRFFAVRPEGSVSTLKIQRTERGDSAVYLCASSFGLAGVENTGELFFGEGSRLTVL.

CDR3 region: CASRPQGALNYGYTF. The DNA for the CDR3 is TGCGCCAGCAGACCTCAGGGGGCGCTAAACTATGGCTACACCTTC. The gene calls are TRBV5-1 and TRBJ1-2, with 8 bases lining up with TRBD1. After removal of 5 bases from V and 2 bases from J, the junction contained 8 bases not matched to a gene. This CDR3 has 15 residues. CDR1 is SGHRS and CDR2 is YFSETQ in the germline V gene.

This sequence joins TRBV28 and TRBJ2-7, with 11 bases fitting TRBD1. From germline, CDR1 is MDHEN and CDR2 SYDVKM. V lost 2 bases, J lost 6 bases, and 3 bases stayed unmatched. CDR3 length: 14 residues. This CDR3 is CASSLPGTGGEQYF. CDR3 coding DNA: TGTGCCAGCAGTTTACCCGGGACAGGGGGCGAGCAGTACTTC.

Here the CDR3 DNA reads TGTGCCAGCTCACCTCCTAGCCAGAGTGAGCAGTTCTTC. This encodes CASSPPSQSEQFF. This chain uses TRBV18 with TRBJ2-1; the D gene is possibly TRBD2 (5 bases). Germline V gene sequence: CDR1 KGHSH, CDR2 LQKENI. The CDR3 is 13 residues long. V was clipped by 3 bases and J by 9 bases, with 12 bases between them.

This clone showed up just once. The CDR3 DNA reads as TGTGCCAGCAGTGAACAGACAGGGGGCGGTCAGCCCCAGCATTTT. Its protein product is CASSEQTGGGQPQHF. The rearrangement links TRBV6-1 to TRBJ1-5, with 10 bases matching TRBD1. V was clipped by 2 bases and J by 6 bases; unmatched bases: 4. Germline V gives CDR1 MNHNS, CDR2 SASEGT. There are 15 residues in the CDR3.

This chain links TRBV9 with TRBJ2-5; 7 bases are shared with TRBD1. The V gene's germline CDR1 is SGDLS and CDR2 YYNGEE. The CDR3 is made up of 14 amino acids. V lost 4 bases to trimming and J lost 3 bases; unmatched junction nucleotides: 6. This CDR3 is CASSNPTGKETQYF. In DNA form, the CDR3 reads TGTGCCAGCAGCAATCCGACAGGGAAAGAGACCCAGTACTTC.

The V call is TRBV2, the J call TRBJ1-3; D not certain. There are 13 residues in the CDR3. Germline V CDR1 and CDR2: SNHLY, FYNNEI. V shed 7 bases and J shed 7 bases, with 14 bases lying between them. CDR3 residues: CASTQDSPNTIYF. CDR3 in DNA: TGTGCCAGCACTCAGGATTCTCCGAACACCATATATTTT.

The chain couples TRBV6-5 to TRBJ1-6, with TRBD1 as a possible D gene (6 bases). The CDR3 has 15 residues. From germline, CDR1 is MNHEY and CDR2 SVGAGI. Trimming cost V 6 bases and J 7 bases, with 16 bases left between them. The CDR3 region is CASRTRHRANSPLHF. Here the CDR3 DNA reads TGTGCCAGCAGGACGAGGCACAGGGCGAATTCACCCCTCCACTTT.

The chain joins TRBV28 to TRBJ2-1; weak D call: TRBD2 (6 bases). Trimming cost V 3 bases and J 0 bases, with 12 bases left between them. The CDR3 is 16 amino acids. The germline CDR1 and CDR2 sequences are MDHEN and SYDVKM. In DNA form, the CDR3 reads TGTGCCAGCAGTTTTTCTAGCGCGAGCTCCTACAATGAGCAGTTCTTC. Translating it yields CASSFSSASSYNEQFF.

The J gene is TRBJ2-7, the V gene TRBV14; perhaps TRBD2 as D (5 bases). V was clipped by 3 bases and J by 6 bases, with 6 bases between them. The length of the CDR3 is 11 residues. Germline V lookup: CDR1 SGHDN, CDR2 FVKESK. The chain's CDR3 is CASSQGSEQYF. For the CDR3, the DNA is TGTGCCAGCAGCCAGGGGAGCGAGCAGTACTTC.

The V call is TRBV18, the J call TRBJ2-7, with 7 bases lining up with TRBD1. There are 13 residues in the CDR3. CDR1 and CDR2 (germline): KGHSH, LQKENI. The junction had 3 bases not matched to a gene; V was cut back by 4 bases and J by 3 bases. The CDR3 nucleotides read TGTGCCAGCTCACTAAGGGACAGCTACGAGCAGTACTTC. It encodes CASSLRDSYEQYF.

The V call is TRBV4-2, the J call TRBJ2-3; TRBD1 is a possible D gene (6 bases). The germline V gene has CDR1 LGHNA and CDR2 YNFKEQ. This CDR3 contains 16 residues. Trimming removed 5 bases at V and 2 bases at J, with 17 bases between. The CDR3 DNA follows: TGTGCCAGCAGCAGCAAACAGGACAGTGCCACAGATACGCAGTATTTT. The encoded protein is CASSSKQDSATDTQYF.

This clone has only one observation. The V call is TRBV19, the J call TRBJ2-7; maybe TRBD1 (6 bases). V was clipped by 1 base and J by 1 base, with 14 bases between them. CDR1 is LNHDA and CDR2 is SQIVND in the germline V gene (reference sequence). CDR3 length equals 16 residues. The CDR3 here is CASSIAETGQSYEQYF. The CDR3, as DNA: TGTGCCAGTAGTATAGCCGAAACCGGACAGTCCTACGAGCAGTACTTC.

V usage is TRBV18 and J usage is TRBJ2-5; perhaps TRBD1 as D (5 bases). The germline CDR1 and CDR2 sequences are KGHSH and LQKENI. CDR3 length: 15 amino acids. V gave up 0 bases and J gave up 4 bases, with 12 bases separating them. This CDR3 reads CASSPPSRVGETQYF. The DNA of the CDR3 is TGTGCCAGCTCACCACCGTCCAGGGTGGGAGAGACCCAGTACTTC.

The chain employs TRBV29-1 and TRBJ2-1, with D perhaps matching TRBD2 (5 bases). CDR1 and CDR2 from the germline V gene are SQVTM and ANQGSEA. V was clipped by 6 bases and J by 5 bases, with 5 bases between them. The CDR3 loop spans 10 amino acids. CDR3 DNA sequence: TGCAGCGTGGGAGACAATGAGCAGTTCTTC. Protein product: CSVGDNEQFF.

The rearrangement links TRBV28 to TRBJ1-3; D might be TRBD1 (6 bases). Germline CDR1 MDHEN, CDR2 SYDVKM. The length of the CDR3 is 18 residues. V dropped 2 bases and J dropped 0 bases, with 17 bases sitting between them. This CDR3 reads CASSLGADRTYSGNTIYF. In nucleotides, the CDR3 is TGTGCCAGCAGTTTAGGGGCAGACAGGACCTACTCTGGAAACACCATATATTTT.

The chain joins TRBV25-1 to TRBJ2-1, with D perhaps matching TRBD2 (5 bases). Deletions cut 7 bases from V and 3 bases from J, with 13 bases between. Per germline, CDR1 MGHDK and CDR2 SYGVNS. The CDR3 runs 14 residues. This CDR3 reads CASTRGGVYNEQFF. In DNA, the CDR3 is TGTGCCAGCACCCGGGGTGGGGTCTACAATGAGCAGTTCTTC.

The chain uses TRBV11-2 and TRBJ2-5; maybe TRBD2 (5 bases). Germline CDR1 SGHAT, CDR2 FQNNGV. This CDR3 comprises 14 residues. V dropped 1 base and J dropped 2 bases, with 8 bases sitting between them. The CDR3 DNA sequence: TGTGCCAGCAGCTTAGTGGACTTACAAGAGACCCAGTACTTC. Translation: CASSLVDLQETQYF.

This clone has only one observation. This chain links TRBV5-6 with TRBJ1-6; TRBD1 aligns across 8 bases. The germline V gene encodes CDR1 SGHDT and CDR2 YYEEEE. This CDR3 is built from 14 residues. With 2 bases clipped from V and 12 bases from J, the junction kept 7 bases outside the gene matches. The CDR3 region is CASSLARTGLPLHF. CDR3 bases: TGTGCCAGCAGCTTAGCAAGGACAGGGCTACCCCTCCACTTT.

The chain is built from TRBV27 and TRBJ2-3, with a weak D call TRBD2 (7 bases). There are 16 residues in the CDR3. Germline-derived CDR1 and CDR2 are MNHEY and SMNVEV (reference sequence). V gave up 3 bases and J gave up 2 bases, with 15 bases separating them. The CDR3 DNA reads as TGTGCCAGCAGTTTTGGCGGGGGCATATACACAGATACGCAGTATTTT. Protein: CASSFGGGIYTDTQYF.

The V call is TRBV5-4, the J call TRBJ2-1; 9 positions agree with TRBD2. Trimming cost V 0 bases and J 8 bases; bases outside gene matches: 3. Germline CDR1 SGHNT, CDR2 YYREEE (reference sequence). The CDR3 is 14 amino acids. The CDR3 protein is CASSLAIAGDEQFF. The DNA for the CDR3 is TGTGCCAGCAGCTTGGCCATAGCGGGAGATGAGCAGTTCTTC.

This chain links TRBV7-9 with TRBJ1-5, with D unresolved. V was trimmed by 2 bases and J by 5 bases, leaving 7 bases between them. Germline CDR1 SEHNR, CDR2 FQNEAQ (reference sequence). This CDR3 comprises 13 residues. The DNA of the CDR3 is TGTGCCAGCAGCTTATTTGAGGATCAGCCCCAGCATTTT. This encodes CASSLFEDQPQHF.

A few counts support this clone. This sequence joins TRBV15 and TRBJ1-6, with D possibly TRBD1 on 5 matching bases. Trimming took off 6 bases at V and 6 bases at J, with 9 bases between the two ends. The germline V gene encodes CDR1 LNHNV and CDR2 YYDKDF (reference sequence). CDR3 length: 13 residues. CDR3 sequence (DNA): TGTGCCACCAGAGACAGCAGTAATTCACCCCTCCACTTT. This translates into CATRDSSNSPLHF.

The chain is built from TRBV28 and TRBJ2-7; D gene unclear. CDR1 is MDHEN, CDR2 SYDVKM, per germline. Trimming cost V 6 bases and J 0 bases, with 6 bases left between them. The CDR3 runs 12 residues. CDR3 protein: CASRPSSYEQYF. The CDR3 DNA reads TGTGCCAGCAGGCCTAGCTCCTACGAGCAGTACTTC.

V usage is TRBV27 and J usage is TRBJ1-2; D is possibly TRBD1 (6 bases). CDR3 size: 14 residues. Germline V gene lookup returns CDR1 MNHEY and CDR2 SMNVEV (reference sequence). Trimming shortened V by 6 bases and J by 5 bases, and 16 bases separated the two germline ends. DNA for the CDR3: TGTGCCAGCAGCGAACAGGGTTCTCGGTATGGCTACACCTTC. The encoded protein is CASSEQGSRYGYTF.

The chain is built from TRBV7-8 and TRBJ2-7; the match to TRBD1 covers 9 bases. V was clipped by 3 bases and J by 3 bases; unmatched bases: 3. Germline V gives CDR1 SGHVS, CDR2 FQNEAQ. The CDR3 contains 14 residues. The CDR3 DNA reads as TGTGCCAGCAGCTTGGACAGGGGACACTACGAGCAGTACTTC. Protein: CASSLDRGHYEQYF.

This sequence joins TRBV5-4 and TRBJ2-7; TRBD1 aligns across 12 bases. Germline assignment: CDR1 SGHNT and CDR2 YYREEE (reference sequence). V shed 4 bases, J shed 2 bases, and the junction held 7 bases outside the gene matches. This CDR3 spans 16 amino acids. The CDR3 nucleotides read TGTGCCAGCAGCGCCCGGGGGACAGGGGGCCCCTACGAGCAGTACTTC. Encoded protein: CASSARGTGGPYEQYF.

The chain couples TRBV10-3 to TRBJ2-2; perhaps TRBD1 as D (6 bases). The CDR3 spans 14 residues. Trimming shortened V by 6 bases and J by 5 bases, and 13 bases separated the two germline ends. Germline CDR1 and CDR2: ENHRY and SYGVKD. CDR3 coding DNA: TGTGCCATCAGGCCGGGACAACGGACCGGGGAGCTGTTTTTT. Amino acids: CAIRPGQRTGELFF.